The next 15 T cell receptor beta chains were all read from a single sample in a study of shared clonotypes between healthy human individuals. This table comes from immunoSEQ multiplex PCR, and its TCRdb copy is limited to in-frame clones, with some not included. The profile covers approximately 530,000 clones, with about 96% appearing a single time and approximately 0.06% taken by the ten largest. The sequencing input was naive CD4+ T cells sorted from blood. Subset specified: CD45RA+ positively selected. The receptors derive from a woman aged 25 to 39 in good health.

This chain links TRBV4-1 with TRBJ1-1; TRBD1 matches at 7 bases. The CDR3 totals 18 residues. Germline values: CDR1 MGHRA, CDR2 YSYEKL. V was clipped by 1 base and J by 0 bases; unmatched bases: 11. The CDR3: CASSQGHPGTVMNTEAFF. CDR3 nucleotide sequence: TGCGCCAGCAGCCAAGGACATCCCGGGACAGTGATGAACACTGAAGCTTTCTTT.

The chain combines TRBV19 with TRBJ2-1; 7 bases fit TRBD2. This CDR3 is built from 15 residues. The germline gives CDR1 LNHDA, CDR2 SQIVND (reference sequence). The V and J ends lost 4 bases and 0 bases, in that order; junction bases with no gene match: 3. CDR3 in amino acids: CASSRLAASYNEQFF. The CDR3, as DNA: TGTGCCAGTAGTAGGCTAGCGGCCTCCTACAATGAGCAGTTCTTC.

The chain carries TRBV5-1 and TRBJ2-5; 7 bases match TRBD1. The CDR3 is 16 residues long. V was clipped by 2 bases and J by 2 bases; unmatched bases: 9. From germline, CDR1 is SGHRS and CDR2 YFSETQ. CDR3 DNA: TGCGCCAGCAGCTTACTAACCGGGACAGCACAAGAGACCCAGTACTTC. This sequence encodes CASSLLTGTAQETQYF. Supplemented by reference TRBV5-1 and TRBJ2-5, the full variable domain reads KAGVTQTPRYLIKTRGQQVTLSCSPISGHRSVSWYQQTPGQGLQFLFEYFSETQRNKGNFPGRFSGRQFSNSRSEMNVSTLELGDSALYLCASSLLTGTAQETQYFGPGTRLLVL.

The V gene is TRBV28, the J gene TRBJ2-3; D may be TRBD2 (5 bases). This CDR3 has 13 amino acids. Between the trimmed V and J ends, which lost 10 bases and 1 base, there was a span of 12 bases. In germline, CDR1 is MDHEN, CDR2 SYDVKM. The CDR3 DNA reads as TGTGCCACCACACGGGGTGGCACAGATACGCAGTATTTT. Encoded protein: CATTRGGTDTQYF.

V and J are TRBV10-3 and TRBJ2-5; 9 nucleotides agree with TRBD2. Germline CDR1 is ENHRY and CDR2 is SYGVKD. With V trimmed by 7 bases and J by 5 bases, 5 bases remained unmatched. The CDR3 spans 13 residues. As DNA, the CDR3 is TGTGCCATCAATGGAGCGGGGGGTGAGACCCAGTACTTC. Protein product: CAINGAGGETQYF.

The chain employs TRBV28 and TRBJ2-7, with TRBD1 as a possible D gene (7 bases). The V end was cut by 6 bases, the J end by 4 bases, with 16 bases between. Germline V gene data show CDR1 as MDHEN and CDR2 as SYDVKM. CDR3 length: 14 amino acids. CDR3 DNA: TGTGCCAGCAGGACTAAGGGGGCGGGGTACGAGCAGTACTTC. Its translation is CASRTKGAGYEQYF.

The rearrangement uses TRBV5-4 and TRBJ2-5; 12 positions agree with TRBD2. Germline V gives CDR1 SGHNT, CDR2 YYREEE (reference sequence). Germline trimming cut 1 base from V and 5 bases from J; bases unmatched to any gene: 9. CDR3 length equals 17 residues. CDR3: CASSLLRLAGEGETQYF. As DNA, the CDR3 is TGTGCCAGCAGCTTGCTGAGACTAGCGGGAGAGGGGGAGACCCAGTACTTC.

CDR3 protein: CASSWGQGSTGELFF. The CDR3, as DNA: TGTGCCAGCAGCTGGGGACAGGGGAGCACCGGGGAGCTGTTTTTT. The genes are TRBV5-4 and TRBJ2-2, with 10 bases aligning to TRBD1. Unmatched junction bases numbered 3, after V lost 3 bases and J lost 4 bases. Germline CDR1 SGHNT, CDR2 YYREEE (reference sequence). The CDR3 sequence is 15 residues long.

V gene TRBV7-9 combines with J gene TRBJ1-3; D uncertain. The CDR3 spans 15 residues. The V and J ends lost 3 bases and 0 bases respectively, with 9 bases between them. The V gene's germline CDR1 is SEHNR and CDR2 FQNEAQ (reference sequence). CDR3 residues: CASSLGGSSGNTIYF. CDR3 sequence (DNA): TGTGCCAGCAGCTTGGGAGGTTCCTCTGGAAACACCATATATTTT.

CDR3 sequence reads: CASTAWKIDYGYTF. The CDR3 DNA reads as TGTGCCAGCACTGCATGGAAGATCGACTATGGCTACACCTTC. This chain connects TRBV28 to TRBJ1-2; D ambiguous. V lost 7 bases and J lost 3, with 15 bases in between. This CDR3 spans 14 amino acids. Germline CDR1 and CDR2: MDHEN and SYDVKM.

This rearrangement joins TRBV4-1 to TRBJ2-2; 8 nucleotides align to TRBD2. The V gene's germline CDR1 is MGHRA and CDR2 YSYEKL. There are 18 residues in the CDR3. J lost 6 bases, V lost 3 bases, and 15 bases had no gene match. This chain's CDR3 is CASSHPRLGLVRAGELFF. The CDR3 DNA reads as TGCGCCAGCAGCCACCCCCGGCTGGGACTAGTTAGGGCCGGGGAGCTGTTTTTT.

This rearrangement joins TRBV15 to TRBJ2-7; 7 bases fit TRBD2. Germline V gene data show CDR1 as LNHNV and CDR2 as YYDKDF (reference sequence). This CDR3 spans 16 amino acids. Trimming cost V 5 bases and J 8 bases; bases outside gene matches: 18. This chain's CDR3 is CATSSHEGGRHMKQYF. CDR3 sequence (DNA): TGTGCCACCAGCTCCCACGAGGGAGGGAGGCACATGAAGCAGTACTTC.

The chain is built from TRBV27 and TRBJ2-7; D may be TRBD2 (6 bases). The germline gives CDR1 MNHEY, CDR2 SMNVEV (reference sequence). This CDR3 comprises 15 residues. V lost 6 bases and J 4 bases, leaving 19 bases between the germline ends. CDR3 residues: CASSQTRGGGYEQYF. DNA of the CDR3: TGTGCCAGCAGCCAAACGCGGGGAGGAGGTTACGAGCAGTACTTC.

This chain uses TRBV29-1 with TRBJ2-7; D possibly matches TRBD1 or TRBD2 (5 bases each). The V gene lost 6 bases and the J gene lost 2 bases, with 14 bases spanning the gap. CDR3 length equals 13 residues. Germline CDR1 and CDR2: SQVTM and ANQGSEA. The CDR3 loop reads CSVSRDLAYEQYF. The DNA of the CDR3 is TGCAGCGTCTCCCGGGACCTGGCCTACGAGCAGTACTTC.

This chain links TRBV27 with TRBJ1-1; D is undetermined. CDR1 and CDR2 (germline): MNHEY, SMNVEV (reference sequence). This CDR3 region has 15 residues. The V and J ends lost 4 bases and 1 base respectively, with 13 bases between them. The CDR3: CASSSDGPSNTEAFF. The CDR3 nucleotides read TGTGCCAGCAGTTCGGACGGACCATCGAACACTGAAGCTTTCTTT.